These 32 T cell receptor beta chains share one sample of origin, sequenced in a study of T-cell reconstitution after alpha-beta-depleted transplantation in children. Construction of the TCRbeta library involved unique molecular identifiers. TCRdb ran MiXCR on the PCR reads and lists one entry per CDR3 protein. The data hold roughly 790,000 distinct CDR3 sequences, with around 17% observed a single time. Sequencing used PBMCs, mostly from graft donor cells, obtained 360 days after TCRalphabeta/CD19-depleted stem cell transplant. These receptors came from a male patient between 10 and 17 years old who had a stem cell transplant for acute lymphoblastic leukemia, so the T cells may come from the graft donor.

The sample holds many counts of this clonotype. The chain couples TRBV5-1 to TRBJ1-4; tentative D call: TRBD1 (5 bases). CDR1 and CDR2 (germline): SGHRS, YFSETQ. The CDR3 runs to 16 residues. The V and J ends lost 3 bases and 0 bases respectively, with 12 bases between them. CDR3 sequence: CASSYYSTATNEKLFF. The CDR3 bases are TGCGCCAGCAGCTACTACTCGACAGCAACTAATGAAAAACTGTTTTTT.

This clonotype was counted only a few times. The J gene is TRBJ2-7, the V gene TRBV20-1; perhaps TRBD2 as D (5 bases). This CDR3 spans 11 amino acids. Germline V gene lookup returns CDR1 DFQATT and CDR2 SNEGSKA (reference sequence). The ends were cut back, 6 bases at V and 3 bases at J, with 9 bases in the middle. CDR3 nucleotide sequence: TGCAGTGCCGGAGGACGCTACGAGCAGTACTTC. Residues: CSAGGRYEQYF.

The CDR3 reads CASSRPWSWCYTF. As DNA, the CDR3 is TGTGCCAGCAGCCGTCCTTGGAGCTGGTGCTACACCTTC. The rearrangement uses TRBV7-3 and TRBJ1-2; D is uncertain. Per germline, CDR1 SGHTA and CDR2 FQGTGA. V lost 5 bases and J 9 bases, leaving 16 bases between the germline ends. The CDR3 length is 13 residues.

V is TRBV7-9 and J is TRBJ1-2, with D perhaps matching TRBD1 (5 bases). The CDR3 is 15 residues long. Germline lookup yields CDR1 SEHNR and CDR2 FQNEAQ (reference sequence). The V gene lost 4 bases and the J gene lost 3 bases, with 15 bases spanning the gap. CDR3 in amino acids: CASSSSGGVDYGYTF. In nucleotides, the CDR3 is TGTGCCAGCAGCTCTTCCGGGGGAGTGGACTATGGCTACACCTTC.

The genes are TRBV5-1 and TRBJ2-1; D remains unclear. V dropped 1 base and J dropped 7 bases, with 15 bases sitting between them. Germline loops: CDR1 SGHRS, CDR2 YFSETQ. CDR3 length equals 15 residues. In DNA form, the CDR3 reads TGCGCCAGCAGCTTGAAACTAAATTTTCTAAATGAGCAGTTCTTC. Residues: CASSLKLNFLNEQFF. Complete variable domain (other parts from reference TRBV5-1 and TRBJ2-1): KAGVTQTPRYLIKTRGQQVTLSCSPISGHRSVSWYQQTPGQGLQFLFEYFSETQRNKGNFPGRFSGRQFSNSRSEMNVSTLELGDSALYLCASSLKLNFLNEQFFGPGTRLTVL.

The rearrangement links TRBV6-5 to TRBJ2-5; perhaps TRBD2 as D (6 bases). V gave up 2 bases and J gave up 2 bases, with 12 bases separating them. The germline CDR1 and CDR2 sequences are MNHEY and SVGAGI. The length of the CDR3 is 15 residues. In nucleotides, the CDR3 is TGTGCCAGCAGTTACATTGCAGGGAGGCAAGAGACCCAGTACTTC. This sequence encodes CASSYIAGRQETQYF.

This clonotype has a single count. A much larger clone differs by one base, so this may be a read error. The chain combines TRBV12-3 or TRBV12-4 with TRBJ2-1; weak D call: TRBD1 (6 bases). The CDR3 contains 13 residues. The CDR3 protein is CASSFTGMNGQFF. CDR3 DNA: TGTGCCAGCAGTTTTACAGGGATGAATGGGCAGTTCTTC.

The chain has TRBV7-8 and TRBJ2-1; 8 bases line up with TRBD1. Looked up from germline, CDR1 is SGHVS and CDR2 is FQNEAQ. This CDR3 is built from 14 residues. V trimming: 5 bases; J trimming: 8 bases; junction bases outside the gene matches: 8. The CDR3 reads CASSGGQGRDEQFF. CDR3 DNA sequence: TGTGCCAGCAGCGGTGGACAGGGTAGGGATGAGCAGTTCTTC.

This clonotype was picked up a small number of times. The chain links TRBV5-1 to TRBJ2-1; a possible D gene is TRBD1 (6 bases). The V end lost 3 bases, the J end lost 4 bases, and 14 bases lay between the germline ends. The germline V gene has CDR1 SGHRS and CDR2 YFSETQ. This CDR3 is built from 15 residues. CDR3 nucleotides: TGCGCCAGCAGCTCCCGGGACATCGTTTACAATGAGCAGTTCTTC. It translates to CASSSRDIVYNEQFF.

This clonotype showed up just a few times. This rearrangement joins TRBV4-1 to TRBJ2-4; weak D call: TRBD1 (5 bases). Per germline, CDR1 MGHRA and CDR2 YSYEKL. The CDR3 extends over 15 amino acids. Deletions cut 4 bases from V and 0 bases from J, with 10 bases between. CDR3 residues: CASSLRALAKNIQYF. Written as DNA, the CDR3 is TGCGCCAGCAGCCTCAGGGCTTTAGCCAAAAACATTCAGTACTTC.

Of note for this clonotype: This likely comes from a read error, as the CDR3 has no conserved phenylalanine or tryptophan at its end. V and J are TRBV7-8 and TRBJ1-2; the D gene is possibly TRBD1 (5 bases). V was pared by 2 bases and J by 8 bases, with 18 bases between. This CDR3 contains 15 residues. Germline-derived CDR1 and CDR2 are SGHVS and FQNEAQ. The CDR3 region is CASSLRDGAGWGYTV. In DNA form, the CDR3 reads TGTGCCAGCAGCTTACGGGACGGAGCAGGATGGGGCTACACCGTC.

V and J are TRBV10-1 and TRBJ2-1; no firm D call. Trimming removed 0 bases from V and 5 bases from J, with 11 bases in between. CDR3 size: 15 residues. The germline gives CDR1 WNHNN, CDR2 SYGVQD (reference sequence). CDR3 bases: TGCGCCAGCAGTGAGTCTAGCTTCGTTCACAATGAGCAGTTCTTC. Its protein is CASSESSFVHNEQFF.

This clonotype was observed a handful of times. The chain couples TRBV12-3 or TRBV12-4 to TRBJ2-7, with no clear D. V shed 2 bases and J shed 4 bases, with 15 bases lying between them. The CDR3 runs to 15 residues. CDR3 bases: TGTGCCAGCAGTTTAAACCGAAGGCTCCCTTACGAGCAGTACTTC. Residues: CASSLNRRLPYEQYF.

This clonotype has only a few counts. The V call is TRBV3-1, the J call TRBJ2-7; D is unresolved. This CDR3 is built from 12 residues. V was clipped by 5 bases and J by 7 bases, with 12 bases between them. Germline lookup yields CDR1 LGHDT and CDR2 YNNKEL (reference sequence). CDR3 sequence: CASSKGVWEQYF. For the CDR3, the DNA is TGTGCCAGCAGCAAAGGCGTGTGGGAGCAGTACTTC.

The V and J genes are TRBV12-3 or TRBV12-4 and TRBJ1-2; D is uncertain. This CDR3 has 13 residues. Trimming took 7 bases from V and 6 from J, leaving 15 bases between them. The CDR3 nucleotides are TGTGCCAGCACACCCCTCCCCCGGGATGGCTACACCTTC. It yields the protein CASTPLPRDGYTF.

A few counts support this clonotype. This chain connects TRBV13 to TRBJ1-3; no definite D call. The CDR3 covers 16 residues. The V end lost 0 bases, the J end lost 0 bases, and 9 bases lay between the germline ends. Germline assignment: CDR1 PRHDT and CDR2 FYEKMQ (reference sequence). The CDR3 DNA reads as TGTGCCAGCAGCTTAGGATTCTGGAGCTCTGGAAACACCATATATTTT. Translated: CASSLGFWSSGNTIYF.

The sample holds a few counts of this clonotype. The chain carries TRBV20-1 and TRBJ2-4; TRBD1 or TRBD2 may be the D gene (5 bases each). The CDR3 loop spans 12 amino acids. Germline V gene lookup returns CDR1 DFQATT and CDR2 SNEGSKA (reference sequence). V gave up 6 bases and J gave up 3 bases, with 9 bases separating them. CDR3 residues: CSARDGKNIQYF. The CDR3 nucleotides are TGCAGTGCCAGGGACGGCAAAAACATTCAGTACTTC.

As regards this clonotype: This may stem from a read error, because a much larger clone lies one nucleotide away. V gene TRBV29-1 combines with J gene TRBJ2-5; D remains unclear. V lost 3 bases to trimming and J lost 3 bases, with 2 bases between them. Germline V gives CDR1 SQVTM, CDR2 ANQGSEA. The CDR3 covers 10 residues. The CDR3 DNA is TGCAGCGTTGACAAAGAGACCCAGTACTTC. Residues: CSVDKETQYF.

This sequence joins TRBV7-8 and TRBJ1-5, with D possibly TRBD1 on 5 matching bases. The CDR3 runs 15 residues. CDR1 and CDR2 from the germline V gene are SGHVS and FQNEAQ. V shed 5 bases and J shed 4 bases, with 15 bases lying between them. CDR3 protein: CASSPQEGANQPQHF. The DNA for the CDR3 is TGTGCCAGCAGCCCCCAAGAAGGGGCGAATCAGCCCCAGCATTTT.

The chain links TRBV5-1 to TRBJ2-1; TRBD2 matches at 11 bases. Germline CDR1 reads SGHRS; CDR2 reads YFSETQ. The CDR3 covers 16 residues. Losses at the gene ends were 0 bases for V and 4 bases for J; bases not matched to a gene: 3. CDR3 nucleotides: TGCGCCAGCAGCTTGGTTGCTAGCGGGAGGTACAATGAGCAGTTCTTC. The encoded protein is CASSLVASGRYNEQFF.

This chain uses TRBV14 with TRBJ2-7; D may correspond to TRBD1 or TRBD2 (6 bases each). Germline V gene sequence: CDR1 SGHDN, CDR2 FVKESK. Deletions cut 4 bases from V and 3 bases from J, with 22 bases between. This CDR3 spans 17 amino acids. CDR3 region: CASSLLVRGHSSYEQYF. The DNA of the CDR3 is TGTGCCAGCAGCCTCCTTGTACGGGGGCACTCCAGCTACGAGCAGTACTTC.

As DNA, the CDR3 is TGCAGCGTTGAAAACGGACCACTCCAAGAGACCCAGTACTTC. Translation gives CSVENGPLQETQYF. The chain recombines TRBV29-1 with TRBJ2-5, with unresolved D. The CDR3 is 14 amino acids. Germline V gene data show CDR1 as SQVTM and CDR2 as ANQGSEA. With 2 bases removed from V and 1 base from J, the gap between germline ends came to 11 bases.

The table lists this clonotype with a few counts. The rearrangement links TRBV5-1 to TRBJ1-2; TRBD1 aligns across 10 bases. The CDR3 has 14 amino acids. Unmatched junction bases numbered 6, after V lost 4 bases and J lost 6 bases. CDR1 and CDR2 from the germline V gene are SGHRS and YFSETQ. DNA of the CDR3: TGCGCCAGCAGCATCCCCGGGACAGGGGATGGCTACACCTTC. The encoded protein is CASSIPGTGDGYTF.

The chain recombines TRBV29-1 with TRBJ1-1, with TRBD1 as a possible D gene (6 bases). Germline V gene lookup returns CDR1 SQVTM and CDR2 ANQGSEA. The CDR3 runs 13 residues. Trimming removed 8 bases at V and 5 bases at J, with 18 bases between. DNA for the CDR3: TGCAGCATGGGGGGGGGCGCGGGAACTGAAGCTTTCTTT. It yields the protein CSMGGGAGTEAFF.

V and J are TRBV10-3 and TRBJ2-2; 7 bases align to TRBD1. Germline assignment: CDR1 ENHRY and CDR2 SYGVKD. CDR3 length equals 15 residues. Trimming took 6 bases from V and 5 from J; bases not matched to a gene: 9. CDR3 nucleotides: TGTGCCATCAGCGAAGGGGGCTGGGGAACCGGGGAGCTGTTTTTT. Protein: CAISEGGWGTGELFF.

Many counts were recorded for this clonotype. The gene calls are TRBV11-2 and TRBJ2-3, with D unclear. Germline V lookup: CDR1 SGHAT, CDR2 FQNNGV. Trimming removed 3 bases at V and 5 bases at J, with 15 bases between. The CDR3 loop spans 15 amino acids. In DNA form, the CDR3 reads TGTGCCAGCAGCTTTTCCGTCGGGCAGCTAGATACGCAGTATTTT. Amino acids: CASSFSVGQLDTQYF. The complete variable domain, with remaining parts taken from reference TRBV11-2 and TRBJ2-3, reads EAGVAQSPRYKIIEKRQSVAFWCNPISGHATLYWYQQILGQGPKLLIQFQNNGVVDDSQLPKDRFSAERLKGVDSTLKIQPAKLEDSAVYLCASSFSVGQLDTQYFGPGTRLTVL.

The chain has TRBV7-3 and TRBJ2-1; 7 bases are shared with TRBD2. V lost 0 bases and J lost 3; bases outside the gene matches: 5. The CDR3 has 16 residues. Germline CDR1 reads SGHTA; CDR2 reads FQGTGA. CDR3 amino acids: CASSLTAGRGYNEQFF. Here the CDR3 DNA reads TGTGCCAGCAGCTTAACGGCGGGGAGGGGCTACAATGAGCAGTTCTTC.

The chain employs TRBV15 and TRBJ2-1; 8 nucleotides align to TRBD2. The junction had 8 bases not matched to a gene; V was cut back by 0 bases and J by 7 bases. The CDR3 runs to 16 residues. The germline V gene encodes CDR1 LNHNV and CDR2 YYDKDF (reference sequence). The CDR3 spells CATSRDRTGGYNEQFF. CDR3 sequence (DNA): TGTGCCACCAGCAGAGATCGAACGGGAGGGTATAATGAGCAGTTCTTC.

This clonotype was found once. The V gene is TRBV5-8, the J gene TRBJ2-1; D is undetermined. Germline V gene lookup returns CDR1 SGHTS and CDR2 YDEGEE. The CDR3 is 16 residues long. The V and J ends lost 0 bases and 5 bases respectively, with 15 bases between them. CDR3 nucleotide sequence: TGTGCCAGCAGCTTGGTAGAAGGGTTGATCCACAATGAGCAGTTCTTC. Amino acid sequence: CASSLVEGLIHNEQFF.

With regard to this clonotype: A read error may produce the germline difference seen at one junction end. The chain recombines TRBV2 with TRBJ2-1, with TRBD1 matching 7 bases. The CDR3 runs to 19 residues. Germline CDR1 SNHLY, CDR2 FYNNEI. In DNA, the CDR3 is TGTACCAGCAGTCCGAGACAGGGATCATTTCTCAGGGGGTACAATGAGCAGTTCTTC. As protein: CTSSPRQGSFLRGYNEQFF.

The V call is TRBV5-1, the J call TRBJ2-1; 8 bases are a match to TRBD1. The V gene's germline CDR1 is SGHRS and CDR2 YFSETQ. This CDR3 is 17 amino acids long. The ends lost 6 bases at V and 3 bases at J; junction bases unmatched: 14. The CDR3 DNA reads as TGCGCCAGCAACAAAGGGACAGGTCTCAAATACTACAATGAGCAGTTCTTC. It codes for CASNKGTGLKYYNEQFF.

This clonotype turned up a few times. The chain's CDR3 is CASRTGPGQETQYF. The CDR3 bases are TGCGCCAGCCGAACTGGCCCAGGGCAAGAGACCCAGTACTTC. This chain links TRBV5-1 with TRBJ2-5; possible D gene TRBD1, 5 bases. Germline loops: CDR1 SGHRS, CDR2 YFSETQ. This CDR3 spans 14 amino acids. V was cut by 7 bases and J by 2 bases, with 15 bases left in between. The variable domain in full, with the rest retrieved from reference TRBV5-1 and TRBJ2-5, is KAGVTQTPRYLIKTRGQQVTLSCSPISGHRSVSWYQQTPGQGLQFLFEYFSETQRNKGNFPGRFSGRQFSNSRSEMNVSTLELGDSALYLCASRTGPGQETQYFGPGTRLLVL.